One and the same sample provided the 8 T cell receptor beta chains below, sequenced in a study of CD8+CD57+ T cells in acquired aplastic anemia. Genomic DNA, serving as template, underwent TCR beta VDJ and CDR3 profiling. Via MiXCR, TCRdb re-called the reads, giving one row per CDR3 protein. The table records some 47,000 distinct CDR3 sequences, 70% to 80% of them present only once. The sequencing input was sorted CD4+, CD8+, or CD8+CD57+ T cells (not recorded which) from PBMCs. These receptors all stem from a human donor in good health, serving as a control.

The chain recombines TRBV7-9 with TRBJ1-1; 7 bases fit TRBD1. The CDR3 totals 14 residues. Germline loops: CDR1 SEHNR, CDR2 FQNEAQ (reference sequence). With V trimmed by 3 bases and J by 10 bases, 11 bases remained unmatched. The CDR3 DNA reads TGTGCCAGCAGCTTGAACCGGGACAGCGAAGGAGCTTTCTTT. Translating it yields CASSLNRDSEGAFF.

The rearrangement links TRBV5-4 to TRBJ2-3; TRBD2 matches 8 bases. Germline CDR1 is SGHNT and CDR2 is YYREEE (reference sequence). Trimming removed 2 bases from V and 4 bases from J; junction bases left unmatched: 6. The CDR3 covers 15 residues. In nucleotides, the CDR3 is TGTGCCAGCAGCTTCCTAGCGGGTAGTCCAGATACGCAGTATTTT. Its translation is CASSFLAGSPDTQYF.

This chain's CDR3 is CASSWRGEGYEQYF. CDR3 nucleotides: TGTGCCAGCAGTTGGCGGGGGGAGGGTTACGAGCAGTACTTC. V and J are TRBV2 and TRBJ2-7; 8 bases are a match to TRBD2. Germline-derived CDR1 and CDR2 are SNHLY and FYNNEI. The V and J ends lost 5 bases and 4 bases, in that order; junction bases with no gene match: 7. The CDR3 is 14 residues long. Using reference TRBV2 and TRBJ2-7 for the parts outside the CDR3, the full variable domain is EPEVTQTPSHQVTQMGQEVILRCVPISNHLYFYWYRQILGQKVEFLVSFYNNEISEKSEIFDDQFSVERPDGSNFTLKIRSTKLEDSAMYFCASSWRGEGYEQYFGPGTRLTVT.

On this clonotype itself: A junction boundary mismatches the germline segment, possibly from a read error. The chain has TRBV10-3 and TRBJ2-7; D possibly matches TRBD1 or TRBD2 (5 bases each). This CDR3 has 18 amino acids. The germline V gene has CDR1 ENHRY and CDR2 SYGVKD. CDR3 sequence: CAIGDSSLGVTLGYEQYF. The CDR3, as DNA: TGTGCCATCGGTGACTCTTCCTTGGGGGTGACCCTAGGCTACGAGCAGTACTTC.

This chain joins TRBV6-6 and TRBJ2-7; no reliable D call. The CDR3 loop spans 9 amino acids. The V gene's germline CDR1 is MNHNY and CDR2 SVGAGI (reference sequence). The germline V and J ends were trimmed by 3 bases and 9 bases, with 3 bases remaining between them. For the CDR3, the DNA is TGTGCCAGCAGTTATAGGCAGTACTTC. Translated, it gives CASSYRQYF.

The chain's CDR3 is CASSFRALSNEQFF. CDR3 coding DNA: TGTGCCAGTAGTTTTCGGGCCCTATCCAATGAGCAGTTCTTC. V is TRBV19 and J is TRBJ2-1; D gene unclear. The ends were cut back, 5 bases at V and 6 bases at J, with 14 bases in the middle. The length of the CDR3 is 14 residues. Germline V CDR1 and CDR2: LNHDA, SQIVND (reference sequence).

The chain employs TRBV10-3 and TRBJ1-1; possible D gene TRBD1, 6 bases. The V gene's germline CDR1 is ENHRY and CDR2 SYGVKD. Trimming removed 4 bases from V and 3 bases from J, with 15 bases in between. The CDR3 has 15 amino acids. CDR3 loop: CAISVTGPVDTEAFF. Written as DNA, the CDR3 is TGTGCCATCAGTGTAACAGGGCCGGTGGACACTGAAGCTTTCTTT.

The chain uses TRBV19 and TRBJ2-1; 8 bases match TRBD1. Germline CDR1 LNHDA, CDR2 SQIVND (reference sequence). Trimming at V came to 6 bases and at J to 4 bases, leaving 5 bases not matched to a gene. This CDR3 has 14 amino acids. The CDR3 bases are TGTGCCAGTAGAGCGACAGGGGCATACAATGAGCAGTTCTTC. Amino acids: CASRATGAYNEQFF. Full variable domain (remainder filled in from reference TRBV19 and TRBJ2-1): DGGITQSPKYLFRKEGQNVTLSCEQNLNHDAMYWYRQDPGQGLRLIYYSQIVNDFQKGDIAEGYSVSREKKESFPLTVTSAQKNPTAFYLCASRATGAYNEQFFGPGTRLTVL.